Listed here are 23 T cell receptor beta chains from one sample, sequenced in a study of blood T cells in healthy people across ages. With a J-beta primer mix and a sample-barcoded 5' primer, a second PCR ran about 6 to 11 cycles. TCRdb reprocessed the 5' RACE reads with MiXCR, giving one entry per CDR3 protein. The data show approximately 2,000,000 distinct CDR3 sequences, approximately 39% seen once. The source material was blood. The origin of the receptors is a human donor in good health.

The sample holds a few counts of this clonotype. One base away lies a much larger clone, so this may be a sequencing read error. This rearrangement joins TRBV6-2 or TRBV6-3 to TRBJ2-1; 12 bases map to TRBD2. From germline, CDR1 is MNHEY and CDR2 SVGEGT. The CDR3 runs 15 residues. Trimming at V came to 6 bases and at J to 8 bases, leaving 8 bases not matched to a gene. The CDR3 loop reads CASSPSTSGGDEQFF. The CDR3 coding sequence is TGTGCCAGCAGCCCGTCGACTAGCGGGGGCGATGAGCAGTTCTTC.

A word on this clonotype: It is unclear where the CDR3 begins or ends on the DNA, so no DNA is shown, and the CDR3 is as TCRdb lists it. The chain recombines TRBV4-3 with TRBJ1-2. Germline V gene data show CDR1 as LGHNA and CDR2 as YSLEER. Counting both end residues, the CDR3 totals 15 amino acids. This CDR3 is CASSQGYTQYFGYTF.

As regards this clonotype: An end of the junction does not agree with germline; a read error may underlie this. This chain uses TRBV6-5 with TRBJ1-2, with D tentatively TRBD1 (6 bases). Germline V gene data show CDR1 as MNHEY and CDR2 as SVGAGI. The CDR3 has 14 residues. The CDR3 loop reads CTSRGGGADYGYTF. CDR3 nucleotide sequence: TGTACCAGCAGAGGGGGGGGCGCGGACTATGGCTACACCTTC.

The J gene is TRBJ1-2, the V gene TRBV9; TRBD1 matches 7 bases. The junction had 5 bases not matched to a gene; V was cut back by 0 bases and J by 3 bases. There are 15 residues in the CDR3. Germline-derived CDR1 and CDR2 are SGDLS and YYNGEE. The CDR3 reads CASSVGGGGDYGYTF. Here the CDR3 DNA reads TGTGCCAGCAGCGTAGGGGGAGGGGGCGACTATGGCTACACCTTC.

This clonotype was observed a handful of times. The chain recombines TRBV20-1 with TRBJ2-5; a possible D gene is TRBD1 (5 bases). CDR1 is DFQATT, CDR2 SNEGSKA, per germline (reference sequence). V was pared by 6 bases and J by 2 bases, with 16 bases between. The CDR3 consists of 14 residues. CDR3 sequence reads: CSAKITGMQETQYF. The CDR3 DNA sequence: TGCAGTGCAAAAATTACAGGAATGCAAGAGACCCAGTACTTC.

About this clonotype itself: The junction and the germline gene differ at one end; a read error may be behind it. The chain links TRBV7-6 to TRBJ1-5; TRBD1 might be the D (6 bases). Per the germline V gene, CDR1 is SGHVS and CDR2 is FNYEAQ. This CDR3 has 16 residues. Written as DNA, the CDR3 is TGTGCCGGCAGCCCCCGGAGCAGGGGTAGCAATCAGCCCCAGCATTTT. It specifies CAGSPRSRGSNQPQHF.

This clonotype was found a few times. V gene TRBV7-2 combines with J gene TRBJ1-2; D is uncertain. Germline V gene lookup returns CDR1 SGHTA and CDR2 FQGNSA. The V gene lost 5 bases and the J gene lost 4 bases, with 20 bases spanning the gap. This CDR3 comprises 16 residues. The CDR3 reads CASSLTIGLSGYGYTF. Written as DNA, the CDR3 is TGTGCCAGCAGCCTGACGATCGGGTTATCGGGCTATGGCTACACCTTC.

This clonotype was seen a handful of times. This chain joins TRBV29-1 and TRBJ1-4; 10 bases are shared with TRBD1. J was trimmed by 7 bases and V by 4 bases; bases with no gene match: 6. This CDR3 region has 14 residues. Germline CDR1 and CDR2: SQVTM and ANQGSEA. DNA for the CDR3: TGCAGCGTTGGGCGCCGGGACAGGGGTGAAAAACTGTTTTTT. This gives the protein CSVGRRDRGEKLFF. The full variable domain, rest sourced from reference TRBV29-1 and TRBJ1-4, is SAVISQKPSRDICQRGTSLTIQCQVDSQVTMMFWYRQQPGQSLTLIATANQGSEATYESGFVIDKFPISRPNLTFSTLTVSNMSPEDSSIYLCSVGRRDRGEKLFFGSGTQLSVL.

This clonotype was seen repeatedly, ten times or more. This rearrangement joins TRBV20-1 to TRBJ2-6; tentative D call: TRBD2 (7 bases). The CDR3 is made up of 15 amino acids. Germline V gene data show CDR1 as DFQATT and CDR2 as SNEGSKA (reference sequence). V lost 0 bases to trimming and J lost 9 bases, with 15 bases between them. In DNA form, the CDR3 reads TGCAGTGCTAGAGAACCCCGGGGGGCGGTCAACGTCCTGACTTTC. Amino acid sequence: CSAREPRGAVNVLTF.

This clonotype was seen more than once but under ten times. The chain recombines TRBV20-1 with TRBJ2-1; possible D gene TRBD1, 5 bases. Germline-derived CDR1 and CDR2 are DFQATT and SNEGSKA (reference sequence). The length of the CDR3 is 13 residues. The V end lost 8 bases, the J end lost 5 bases, and 16 bases lay between the germline ends. The CDR3 bases are TGCAGTACCTCACCCGACAGAGACAATGAGCAGTTCTTC. The encoded protein is CSTSPDRDNEQFF.

This clonotype has just a few counts. This sequence joins TRBV6-2 or TRBV6-3 and TRBJ2-1; D may be TRBD1 or TRBD2 (6 bases each). The V end lost 2 bases, the J end lost 2 bases, and 10 bases lay between the germline ends. Germline V lookup: CDR1 MNHEY, CDR2 SVGEGT. CDR3 length equals 15 residues. Here the CDR3 DNA reads TGTGCCAGCAGTTACACGGGGGCACCCTACAATGAGCAGTTCTTC. This gives the protein CASSYTGAPYNEQFF.

Only one count was recorded for this clonotype. This sequence joins TRBV20-1 and TRBJ2-1; TRBD2 agrees at 11 bases. The CDR3 sequence is 18 residues long. Losses at the gene ends were 1 base for V and 2 bases for J; bases not matched to a gene: 10. From germline, CDR1 is DFQATT and CDR2 SNEGSKA (reference sequence). The CDR3 here is CSARGAGSGGAPYNEQFF. The CDR3 region has the DNA TGCAGTGCTAGAGGTGCCGGTAGCGGGGGGGCCCCCTACAATGAGCAGTTCTTC.

This chain uses TRBV20-1 with TRBJ1-6; no clear D gene. CDR3 length equals 11 residues. Germline loops: CDR1 DFQATT, CDR2 SNEGSKA (reference sequence). Between the trimmed V and J ends, which lost 1 base and 7 bases, there was a span of 2 bases. The CDR3 nucleotides are TGCAGTGCTAGAGGGAATTCACCCCTCCACTTT. This gives the protein CSARGNSPLHF.

The genes are TRBV7-2 and TRBJ1-5, with D maybe TRBD1 (6 bases). The CDR3 is made up of 15 amino acids. The ends were cut back, 0 bases at V and 5 bases at J, with 11 bases in the middle. CDR1 is SGHTA and CDR2 is FQGNSA in the germline V gene. The CDR3 DNA sequence: TGTGCCAGCAGCTTAGCGGGGGGCCTCTATCAGCCCCAGCATTTT. This sequence encodes CASSLAGGLYQPQHF.

This sequence joins TRBV28 and TRBJ2-1; 9 positions agree with TRBD1. The CDR3 loop spans 16 amino acids. J was trimmed by 8 bases and V by 4 bases; bases with no gene match: 12. Germline-derived CDR1 and CDR2 are MDHEN and SYDVKM. CDR3 loop: CASSYSGTGPRDEQFF. CDR3 DNA: TGTGCCAGCAGTTATTCCGGGACAGGGCCGAGGGATGAGCAGTTCTTC. Full variable domain (missing parts from reference TRBV28 and TRBJ2-1): DVKVTQSSRYLVKRTGEKVFLECVQDMDHENMFWYRQDPGLGLRLIYFSYDVKMKEKGDIPEGYSVSREKKERFSLILESASTNQTSMYLCASSYSGTGPRDEQFFGPGTRLTVL.

Notes on this clonotype: The germline gene is not matched at one end of the junction; a read error may be the cause. The V gene is TRBV7-2, the J gene TRBJ1-1; D is unclear. This CDR3 contains 14 residues. Germline V gene sequence: CDR1 SGHTA, CDR2 FQGNSA. The CDR3 here is CASSLALQNAEAFF. The CDR3 DNA sequence: TGTGCCAGCAGCTTAGCGTTACAGAACGCTGAAGCTTTCTTT. The variable domain in full, with the rest retrieved from reference TRBV7-2 and TRBJ1-1, is GAGVSQSPSNKVTEKGKDVELRCDPISGHTALYWYRQSLGQGLEFLIYFQGNSAPDKSGLPSDRFSAERTGGSVSTLTIQRTQQEDSAVYLCASSLALQNAEAFFGQGTRLTVV.

This clonotype appeared a few times. This rearrangement joins TRBV7-3 to TRBJ1-1; D gene unclear. The CDR3 consists of 15 residues. Germline V lookup: CDR1 SGHTA, CDR2 FQGTGA. V dropped 0 bases and J dropped 3 bases, with 11 bases sitting between them. CDR3 protein: CASSLTGSGDTEAFF. CDR3 nucleotides: TGTGCCAGCAGCTTAACAGGGAGTGGGGACACTGAAGCTTTCTTT.

The chain couples TRBV7-2 to TRBJ1-4; the D is unclear. Deletions cut 4 bases from V and 5 bases from J, with 11 bases between. CDR3 length: 14 amino acids. Germline V lookup: CDR1 SGHTA, CDR2 FQGNSA. CDR3 region: CASSYTHTNEKLFF. CDR3 coding DNA: TGTGCCAGCAGCTACACTCACACGAATGAAAAACTGTTTTTT.

This clonotype was detected a few times. The rearrangement joins TRBV9 to TRBJ2-1; weak D call: TRBD2 (6 bases). The CDR3 sequence is 17 residues long. The germline gives CDR1 SGDLS, CDR2 YYNGEE. V was clipped by 0 bases and J by 0 bases, with 13 bases between them. The CDR3 sequence is CASSVARDSTSYNEQFF. The CDR3 bases are TGTGCCAGCAGCGTAGCTAGGGACTCAACCTCCTACAATGAGCAGTTCTTC.

This clonotype was seen more than once but under ten times. This sequence joins TRBV12-3 or TRBV12-4 and TRBJ1-2; 7 nucleotides agree with TRBD1. The CDR3 loop spans 13 amino acids. The J segment lost 8 bases and the V segment lost 11 bases, leaving 14 bases of the junction unmatched. As DNA, the CDR3 is TGTGCCTGCACCCTGGGACAGAGCTACGGCTACACCTTC. This codes for CACTLGQSYGYTF.

The chain couples TRBV5-1 to TRBJ2-1, with 7 bases fitting TRBD1. Germline loops: CDR1 SGHRS, CDR2 YFSETQ. The CDR3 is made up of 15 amino acids. Trimming took 5 bases from V and 5 from J; bases not matched to a gene: 10. CDR3 region: CASRGTANLNNEQFF. The DNA of the CDR3 is TGCGCCAGCAGAGGGACAGCTAACCTTAACAATGAGCAGTTCTTC.

This clonotype appeared a few times. V and J are TRBV5-1 and TRBJ1-6; TRBD1 aligns across 7 bases. This CDR3 spans 15 amino acids. CDR1 is SGHRS, CDR2 YFSETQ, per germline. After removal of 4 bases from V and 9 bases from J, the junction contained 10 bases not matched to a gene. The CDR3 DNA sequence: TGCGCCAGCAGCGAAAGACAGGGAAGGGGTTCACCCCTCCACTTT. Translated, it gives CASSERQGRGSPLHF.

The V gene is TRBV5-1, the J gene TRBJ1-2; 10 bases are a match to TRBD1. CDR3 length equals 14 residues. V lost 3 bases and J lost 8; bases outside the gene matches: 7. Germline values: CDR1 SGHRS, CDR2 YFSETQ. CDR3 sequence (DNA): TGCGCCAGCAGCTCCCTCGGGACAGGGGACGGCTACACCTTC. Translating gives CASSSLGTGDGYTF.